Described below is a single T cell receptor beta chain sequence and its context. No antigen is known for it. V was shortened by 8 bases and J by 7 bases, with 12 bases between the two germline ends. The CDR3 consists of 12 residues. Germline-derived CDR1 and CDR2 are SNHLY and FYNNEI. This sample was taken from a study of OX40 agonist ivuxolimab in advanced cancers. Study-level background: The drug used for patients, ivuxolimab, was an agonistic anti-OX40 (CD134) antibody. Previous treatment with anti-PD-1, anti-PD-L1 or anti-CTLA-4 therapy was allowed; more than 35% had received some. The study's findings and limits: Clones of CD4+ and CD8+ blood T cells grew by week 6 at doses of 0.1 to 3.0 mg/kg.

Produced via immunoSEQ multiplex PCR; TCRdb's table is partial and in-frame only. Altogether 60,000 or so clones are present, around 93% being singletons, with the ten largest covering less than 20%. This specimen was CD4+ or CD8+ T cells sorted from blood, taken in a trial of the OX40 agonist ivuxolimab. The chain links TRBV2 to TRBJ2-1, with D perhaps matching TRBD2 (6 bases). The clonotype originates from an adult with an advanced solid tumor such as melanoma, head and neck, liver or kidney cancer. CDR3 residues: CASRLLANEQFF. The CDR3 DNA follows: TGTGCCAGCCGCCTACTAGCTAATGAGCAGTTCTTC.